Listed below are T cell receptor beta chains from one sample, sequenced in a study of blood T cell repertoires in COVID-19. TCRdb's copy holds only in-frame clones and misses some; the assay was immunoSEQ multiplex PCR. This sample yields approximately 54,000 clones, of which more than 70% are seen a single time; roughly 14% belongs to the top ten. Sequencing input: peripheral blood. The receptor set was obtained from a human donor in a cohort sampled during active COVID-19. Both conserved end residues are part of each CDR3. Fields, in order: clone size, J gene, V gene, D gene, CDR3 DNA, CDR3 protein. A D gene is named only where the DNA matches it firmly. Where a row states a size, it is once, few, many or the class of an expanded clone; other rows omit it.

clone size: NA
J gene: TRBJ1-2
V gene: TRBV5-1
D gene: NA
CDR3 DNA: TGCGCCAGTGCCGGGGATGGGGGCTACACCTTC
CDR3 protein: CASAGDGGYTF

clone size: once
J gene: TRBJ1-2
V gene: TRBV4-1
D gene: TRBD1
CDR3 DNA: TGCGCCAGCAGCCGGGACAGAGATTATGGCTACACCTTC
CDR3 protein: CASSRDRDYGYTF

clone size: once
J gene: TRBJ2-2
V gene: TRBV27
D gene: TRBD2
CDR3 DNA: TGTGCCAGCAGTTCCGACGGGAGGGAGGTCGGGGAGCTGTTTTTT
CDR3 protein: CASSSDGREVGELFF

clone size: few
J gene: TRBJ2-3
V gene: TRBV11-3
D gene: NA
CDR3 DNA: TGTGCCAGCAAGGGCAGGGGGAGGGATACGCAGTATTTT
CDR3 protein: CASKGRGRDTQYF

clone size: NA
J gene: TRBJ2-2
V gene: TRBV5-4
D gene: NA
CDR3 DNA: TGTGCCAGCAGCTTGCTGAGAGGCACCGGGGAGCTGTTTTTT
CDR3 protein: CASSLLRGTGELFF

clone size: NA
J gene: TRBJ1-3
V gene: TRBV19
D gene: TRBD1
CDR3 DNA: TGTGCCAGTCGTGACAGGGCTGGAAACACCATATATTTT
CDR3 protein: CASRDRAGNTIYF

clone size: NA
J gene: TRBJ2-7
V gene: TRBV7-8
D gene: TRBD1
CDR3 DNA: TGTGCCAGCAGCTCAATACAGGGGCCGGTAAGCTCCTACGAGCAGTACTTC
CDR3 protein: CASSSIQGPVSSYEQYF

clone size: NA
J gene: TRBJ1-2
V gene: TRBV5-5
D gene: TRBD1
CDR3 DNA: TGTGCCAGCAGCCTCCGGACAGGGTCCTACACCTTC
CDR3 protein: CASSLRTGSYTF

clone size: NA
J gene: TRBJ1-1
V gene: TRBV10-1
D gene: TRBD1
CDR3 DNA: TGCGCCAGCAGGGACAGGGGAGGCACTGAAGCTTTCTTT
CDR3 protein: CASRDRGGTEAFF

clone size: NA
J gene: TRBJ2-1
V gene: TRBV29-1
D gene: TRBD1
CDR3 DNA: TGCAGCGTGGCCGGCGGGACAGGGAGCTACAATGAGCAGTTCTTC
CDR3 protein: CSVAGGTGSYNEQFF

clone size: NA
J gene: TRBJ1-3
V gene: TRBV7-2
D gene: NA
CDR3 DNA: TGTGCCAGCAGCTTAGAAGACAGAAACACCATATATTTT
CDR3 protein: CASSLEDRNTIYF

clone size: NA
J gene: TRBJ2-3
V gene: TRBV9
D gene: NA
CDR3 DNA: TGTGCCAGCAGCACCACTAGCCATTTGGATACGCAGTATTTT
CDR3 protein: CASSTTSHLDTQYF

clone size: NA
J gene: TRBJ2-1
V gene: TRBV5-4
D gene: NA
CDR3 DNA: TGTGCCAGCAGCTACAGGCAGGGGTCCTACAATGAGCAGTTCTTC
CDR3 protein: CASSYRQGSYNEQFF

clone size: NA
J gene: TRBJ2-3
V gene: TRBV7-8
D gene: TRBD2
CDR3 DNA: TGTGCCAGCAGCTTACCAACTAGCGGGGGGGCCTCTAGGACAGATACGCAGTATTTT
CDR3 protein: CASSLPTSGGASRTDTQYF

clone size: NA
J gene: TRBJ1-2
V gene: TRBV7-9
D gene: NA
CDR3 DNA: TGTGCCAGCAGCCCCGGGAGTAACTATGGCTACACCTTC
CDR3 protein: CASSPGSNYGYTF

clone size: once
J gene: TRBJ2-7
V gene: TRBV7-8
D gene: NA
CDR3 DNA: TGTGCCAGCAGCTTAGTTGACGGGGGCTACGAGCAGTACTTC
CDR3 protein: CASSLVDGGYEQYF

clone size: NA
J gene: TRBJ2-3
V gene: TRBV28
D gene: TRBD2
CDR3 DNA: TGTGCCGGAGGCCGCGGGAGGGTTACAGATACGCAGTATTTT
CDR3 protein: CAGGRGRVTDTQYF

clone size: NA
J gene: TRBJ2-3
V gene: TRBV6-5
D gene: NA
CDR3 DNA: TGTGCCAGCAGAAATCCAGGGTTTGGGGATACGCAGTATTTT
CDR3 protein: CASRNPGFGDTQYF

clone size: once
J gene: TRBJ2-1
V gene: TRBV5-1
D gene: TRBD2
CDR3 DNA: TGCGCCAGCAGCTGGGAGGGCCAGAACAATGAGCAGTTCTTC
CDR3 protein: CASSWEGQNNEQFF

clone size: NA
J gene: TRBJ1-3
V gene: TRBV11-2
D gene: TRBD1
CDR3 DNA: TGTGCCAGCAGCTCCCGGGACAGGTCGAACTCTGGAAACACCATATATTTT
CDR3 protein: CASSSRDRSNSGNTIYF

clone size: once
J gene: TRBJ2-7
V gene: TRBV5-1
D gene: TRBD1
CDR3 DNA: TGCGCCAGCAGCTCGAGACAGGGGGCTTACTACGAGCAGTACTTC
CDR3 protein: CASSSRQGAYYEQYF

clone size: NA
J gene: TRBJ2-2
V gene: TRBV6-5
D gene: TRBD2
CDR3 DNA: TGTGCCAGCAGTTACTCCCCGTGGGGGGGGACCGGGGAGCTGTTTTTT
CDR3 protein: CASSYSPWGGTGELFF

clone size: NA
J gene: TRBJ2-7
V gene: TRBV5-6
D gene: TRBD1
CDR3 DNA: TGTGCCAGCAGCGGGGACAGGGGGCGGTACGAGCAGTACTTC
CDR3 protein: CASSGDRGRYEQYF

clone size: few
J gene: TRBJ2-7
V gene: TRBV14
D gene: TRBD2
CDR3 DNA: TGTGCCAGCAGCCCCGGGACTAGCGGGAGTCACGAGCAGTACTTC
CDR3 protein: CASSPGTSGSHEQYF

clone size: few
J gene: TRBJ1-4
V gene: TRBV7-9
D gene: NA
CDR3 DNA: TGTGCCAGCAGCTTAGCGGAAGGGGTGTTTGAAAAACTGTTTTTT
CDR3 protein: CASSLAEGVFEKLFF

clone size: once
J gene: TRBJ1-1
V gene: TRBV29-1
D gene: NA
CDR3 DNA: TGCAGCGTTGAAGTGTACAGGTTGGGCCCTGAAGCTTTCTTT
CDR3 protein: CSVEVYRLGPEAFF

clone size: NA
J gene: TRBJ2-7
V gene: TRBV27
D gene: TRBD2
CDR3 DNA: TGTGCCAGCAGGAGCCTGACTAGCGGGAGATACTACGAGCAGTACTTC
CDR3 protein: CASRSLTSGRYYEQYF